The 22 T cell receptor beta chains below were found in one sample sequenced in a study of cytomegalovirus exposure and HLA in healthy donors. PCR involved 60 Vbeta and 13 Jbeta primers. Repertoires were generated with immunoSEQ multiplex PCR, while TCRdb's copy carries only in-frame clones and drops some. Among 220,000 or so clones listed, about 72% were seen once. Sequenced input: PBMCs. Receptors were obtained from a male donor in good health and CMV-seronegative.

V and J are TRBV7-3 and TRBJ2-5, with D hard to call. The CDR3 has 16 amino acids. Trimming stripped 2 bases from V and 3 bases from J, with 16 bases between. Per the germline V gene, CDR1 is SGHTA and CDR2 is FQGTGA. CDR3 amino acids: CASSLGPPARKETQYF. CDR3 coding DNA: TGTGCCAGCAGCTTAGGCCCTCCAGCGCGAAAAGAGACCCAGTACTTC.

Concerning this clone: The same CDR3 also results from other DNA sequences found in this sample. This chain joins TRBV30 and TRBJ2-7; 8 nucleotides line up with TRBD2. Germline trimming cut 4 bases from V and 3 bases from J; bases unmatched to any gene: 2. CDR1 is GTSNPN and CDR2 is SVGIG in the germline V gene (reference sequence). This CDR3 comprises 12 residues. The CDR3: CAWTRGGYEQYF. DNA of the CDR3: TGTGCCTGGACCCGGGGGGGCTACGAGCAGTACTTC.

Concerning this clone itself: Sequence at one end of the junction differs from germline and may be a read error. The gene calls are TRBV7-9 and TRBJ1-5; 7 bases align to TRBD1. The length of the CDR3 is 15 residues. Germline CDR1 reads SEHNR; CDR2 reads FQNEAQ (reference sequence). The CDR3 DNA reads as TGTTCCAGCAGCTTAGGGGGCGGGGTTGGACAGCCCCAGCATTTT. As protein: CSSSLGGGVGQPQHF.

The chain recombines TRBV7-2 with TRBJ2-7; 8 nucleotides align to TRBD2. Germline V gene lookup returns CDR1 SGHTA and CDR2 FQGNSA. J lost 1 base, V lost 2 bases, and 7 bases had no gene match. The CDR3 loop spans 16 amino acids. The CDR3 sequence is CASSLLGGGSSYEQYF. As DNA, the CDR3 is TGTGCCAGCAGCTTATTGGGCGGGGGGTCTTCCTACGAGCAGTACTTC.

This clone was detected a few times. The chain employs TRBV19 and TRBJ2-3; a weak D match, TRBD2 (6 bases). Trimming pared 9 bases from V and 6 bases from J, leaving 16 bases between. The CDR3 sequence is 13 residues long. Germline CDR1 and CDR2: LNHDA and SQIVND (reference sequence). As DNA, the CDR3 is TGTGCCAGCTTAGGGGAGGTTTCCGATACGCAGTATTTT. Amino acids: CASLGEVSDTQYF.

This CDR3 is CASSTDSTNYGYTF. The CDR3 region has the DNA TGTGCCAGTAGTACGGACAGTACTAACTATGGCTACACCTTC. The chain is built from TRBV19 and TRBJ1-2; weak D call: TRBD1 (6 bases). Germline V gene data show CDR1 as LNHDA and CDR2 as SQIVND (reference sequence). This CDR3 spans 14 amino acids. V lost 4 bases and J 0 bases, leaving 9 bases between the germline ends. The whole variable domain, filled in from reference TRBV19 and TRBJ1-2, reads DGGITQSPKYLFRKEGQNVTLSCEQNLNHDAMYWYRQDPGQGLRLIYYSQIVNDFQKGDIAEGYSVSREKKESFPLTVTSAQKNPTAFYLCASSTDSTNYGYTFGSGTRLTVV.

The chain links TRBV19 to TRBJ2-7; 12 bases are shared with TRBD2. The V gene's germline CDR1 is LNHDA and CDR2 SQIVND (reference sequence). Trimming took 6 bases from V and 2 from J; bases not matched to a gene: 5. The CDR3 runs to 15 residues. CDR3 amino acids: CASSTGLAGTYEQYF. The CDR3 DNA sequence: TGTGCCAGTAGCACCGGACTAGCGGGGACCTACGAGCAGTACTTC.

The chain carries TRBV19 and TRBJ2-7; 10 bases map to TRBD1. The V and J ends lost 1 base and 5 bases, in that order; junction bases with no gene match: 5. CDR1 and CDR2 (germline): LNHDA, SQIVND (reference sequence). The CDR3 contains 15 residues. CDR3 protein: CASSIGGTGVDEQYF. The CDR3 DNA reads TGTGCCAGTAGTATAGGCGGGACAGGGGTTGACGAGCAGTACTTC. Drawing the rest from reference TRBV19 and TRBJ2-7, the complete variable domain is DGGITQSPKYLFRKEGQNVTLSCEQNLNHDAMYWYRQDPGQGLRLIYYSQIVNDFQKGDIAEGYSVSREKKESFPLTVTSAQKNPTAFYLCASSIGGTGVDEQYFGPGTRLTVT.

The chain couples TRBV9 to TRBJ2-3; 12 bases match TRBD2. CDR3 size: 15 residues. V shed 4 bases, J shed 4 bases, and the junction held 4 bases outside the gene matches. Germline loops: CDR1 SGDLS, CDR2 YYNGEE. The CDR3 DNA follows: TGTGCCAGCAGCATCCGACTAGCGGGAGCAGATACGCAGTATTTT. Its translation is CASSIRLAGADTQYF.

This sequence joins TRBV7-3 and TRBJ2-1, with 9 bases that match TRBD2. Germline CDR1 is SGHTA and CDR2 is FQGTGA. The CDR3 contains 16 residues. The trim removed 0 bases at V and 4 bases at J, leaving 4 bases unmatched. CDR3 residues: CASSLTLAGIYNEQFF. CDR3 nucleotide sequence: TGTGCCAGCAGCTTAACCCTAGCGGGAATATACAATGAGCAGTTCTTC.

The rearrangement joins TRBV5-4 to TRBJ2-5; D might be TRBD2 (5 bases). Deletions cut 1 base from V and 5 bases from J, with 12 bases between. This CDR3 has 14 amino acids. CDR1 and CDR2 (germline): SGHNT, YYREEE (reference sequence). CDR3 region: CASSLPGVGETQYF. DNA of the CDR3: TGTGCCAGCAGCTTGCCCGGGGTCGGGGAGACCCAGTACTTC.

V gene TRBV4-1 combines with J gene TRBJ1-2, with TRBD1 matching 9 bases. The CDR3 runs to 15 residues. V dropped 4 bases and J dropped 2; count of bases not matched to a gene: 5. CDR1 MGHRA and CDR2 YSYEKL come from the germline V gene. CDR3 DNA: TGCGCCAGCAGCCGGAACAGGGGGCCAAACTATGGCTACACCTTC. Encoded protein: CASSRNRGPNYGYTF.

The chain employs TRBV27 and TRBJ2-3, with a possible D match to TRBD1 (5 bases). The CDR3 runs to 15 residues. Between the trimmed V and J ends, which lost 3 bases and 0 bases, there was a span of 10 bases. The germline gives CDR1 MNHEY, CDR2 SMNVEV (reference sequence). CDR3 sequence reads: CASSLSRASTDTQYF. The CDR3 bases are TGTGCCAGCAGTTTGTCCAGGGCTAGCACAGATACGCAGTATTTT.

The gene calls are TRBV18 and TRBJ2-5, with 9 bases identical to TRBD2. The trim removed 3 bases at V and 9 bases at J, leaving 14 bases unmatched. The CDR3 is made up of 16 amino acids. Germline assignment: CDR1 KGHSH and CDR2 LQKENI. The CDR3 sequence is CASSPGSTSGRGAQYF. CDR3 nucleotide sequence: TGTGCCAGCTCACCGGGGTCGACTAGCGGAAGAGGGGCCCAGTACTTC.

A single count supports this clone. This chain's CDR3 is CASSFSTSGSDYEQYF. The CDR3 DNA is TGTGCCAGCAGCTTTTCTACGAGCGGGAGCGATTACGAGCAGTACTTC. The rearrangement uses TRBV11-2 and TRBJ2-7; 8 nucleotides match TRBD2. Germline lookup yields CDR1 SGHAT and CDR2 FQNNGV. This CDR3 contains 16 residues. V was pared by 3 bases and J by 4 bases, with 11 bases of the junction left unmatched.

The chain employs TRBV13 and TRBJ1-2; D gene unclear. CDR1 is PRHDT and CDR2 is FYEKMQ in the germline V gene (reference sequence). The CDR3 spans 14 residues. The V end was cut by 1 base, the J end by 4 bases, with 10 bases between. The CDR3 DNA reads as TGTGCCAGCAGCTTAGTCGTCGACATCTATGGCTACACCTTC. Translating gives CASSLVVDIYGYTF.

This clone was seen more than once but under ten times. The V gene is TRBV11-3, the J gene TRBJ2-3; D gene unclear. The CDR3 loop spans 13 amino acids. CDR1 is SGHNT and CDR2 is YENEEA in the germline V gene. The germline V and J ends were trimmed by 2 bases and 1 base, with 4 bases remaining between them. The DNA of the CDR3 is TGTGCCAGCAGCTTACGGGGCACAGATACGCAGTATTTT. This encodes CASSLRGTDTQYF.

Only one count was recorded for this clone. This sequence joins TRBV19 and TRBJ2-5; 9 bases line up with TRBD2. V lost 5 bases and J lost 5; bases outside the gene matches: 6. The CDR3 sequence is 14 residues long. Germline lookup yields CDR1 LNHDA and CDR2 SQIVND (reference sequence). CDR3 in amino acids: CASSLRTSGETQYF. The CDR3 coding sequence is TGTGCCAGTAGTTTGAGAACTAGCGGGGAGACCCAGTACTTC.

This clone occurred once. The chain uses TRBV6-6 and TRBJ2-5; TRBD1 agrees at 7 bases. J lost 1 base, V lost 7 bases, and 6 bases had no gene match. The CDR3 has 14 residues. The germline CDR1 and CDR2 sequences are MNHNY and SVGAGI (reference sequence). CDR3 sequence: CASTPGTVQETQYF. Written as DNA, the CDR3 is TGTGCCAGCACCCCTGGGACAGTCCAAGAGACCCAGTACTTC.

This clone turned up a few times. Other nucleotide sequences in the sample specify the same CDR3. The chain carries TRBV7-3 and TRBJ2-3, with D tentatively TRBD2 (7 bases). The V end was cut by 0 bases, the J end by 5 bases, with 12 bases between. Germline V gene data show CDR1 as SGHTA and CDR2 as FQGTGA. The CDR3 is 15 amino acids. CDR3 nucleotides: TGTGCCAGCAGCTTAACGGGGAGGGGGGGAGATACGCAGTATTTT. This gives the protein CASSLTGRGGDTQYF.

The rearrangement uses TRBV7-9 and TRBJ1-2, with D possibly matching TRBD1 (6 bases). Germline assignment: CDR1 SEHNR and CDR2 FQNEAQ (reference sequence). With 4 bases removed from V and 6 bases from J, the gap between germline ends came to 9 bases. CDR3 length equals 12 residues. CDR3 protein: CASSSNRDGYTF. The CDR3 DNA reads TGTGCCAGCAGCTCGAACAGGGATGGCTACACCTTC.

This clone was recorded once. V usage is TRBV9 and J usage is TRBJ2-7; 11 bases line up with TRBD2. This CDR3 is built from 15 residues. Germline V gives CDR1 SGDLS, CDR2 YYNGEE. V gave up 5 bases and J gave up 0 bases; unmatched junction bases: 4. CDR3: CASSRTSGSSYEQYF. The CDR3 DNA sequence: TGTGCCAGCAGTCGTACTAGCGGGAGCTCCTACGAGCAGTACTTC.